A single sample gave rise to the 32 T cell receptor beta chains below, sequenced in a study of blood T cell repertoires in COVID-19. This table comes from immunoSEQ multiplex PCR, and its TCRdb copy is limited to in-frame clones, with some not included. This table holds roughly 140,000 clones, approximately 80% found once. Sequences were obtained from peripheral blood. Every receptor here comes from a man aged 70-80 years who had recovered from COVID-19.

This clone was picked up one time. The V and J genes are TRBV4-3 and TRBJ1-6; D gene ambiguous. The CDR3 spans 13 residues. CDR1 LGHNA and CDR2 YSLEER come from the germline V gene. The germline V and J ends were trimmed by 1 base and 8 bases, with 6 bases remaining between them. CDR3 sequence reads: CASSQGLDSPLHF. In nucleotides, the CDR3 is TGCGCCAGCAGCCAAGGGTTAGATTCACCCCTCCACTTT.

This clone turned up a few times. This chain joins TRBV27 and TRBJ2-3, with TRBD1 matching over 11 bases. The J segment lost 5 bases and the V segment lost 10 bases, leaving 8 bases of the junction unmatched. CDR3 length: 14 residues. Germline CDR1 MNHEY, CDR2 SMNVEV (reference sequence). The CDR3 DNA sequence: TGTGCCACCGCGGACAGGGGGCCGATAGATACGCAGTATTTT. Translation: CATADRGPIDTQYF.

The table lists this clone with a few counts. The J gene is TRBJ2-7, the V gene TRBV9; 8 bases line up with TRBD1. In germline, CDR1 is SGDLS, CDR2 YYNGEE. The CDR3 runs to 15 residues. After removal of 4 bases from V and 5 bases from J, the junction contained 11 bases not matched to a gene. This chain's CDR3 is CASSPDGQGWNEQYF. The CDR3 DNA follows: TGTGCCAGCAGCCCCGACGGACAGGGTTGGAACGAGCAGTACTTC.

This sequence joins TRBV12-3 or TRBV12-4 and TRBJ1-2, with D uncertain. This CDR3 spans 12 amino acids. V gave up 5 bases and J gave up 4 bases, with 8 bases separating them. CDR3 sequence reads: CASSPSGYGYTF. CDR3 bases: TGTGCCAGCAGTCCTTCGGGCTATGGCTACACCTTC.

This chain uses TRBV11-2 with TRBJ2-1, with a possible D match to TRBD2 (6 bases). The CDR3 runs to 13 residues. Trimming stripped 3 bases from V and 10 bases from J, with 13 bases between. CDR1 and CDR2 from the germline V gene are SGHAT and FQNNGV. The CDR3 region has the DNA TGTGCCAGCAGCTTTCCGGGACTCAAAGAGCAGTTCTTC. This codes for CASSFPGLKEQFF.

The chain links TRBV4-1 to TRBJ2-7, with TRBD1 matching 8 bases. The germline gives CDR1 MGHRA, CDR2 YSYEKL. There are 16 residues in the CDR3. The V gene end was trimmed by 4 bases and the J gene end by 5 bases; junction bases not matched to a gene: 13. CDR3 residues: CASSPYPGTGIHEQYF. The CDR3 nucleotides are TGCGCCAGCAGCCCCTATCCCGGGACAGGAATCCACGAGCAGTACTTC.

V usage is TRBV13 and J usage is TRBJ2-7, with 11 bases that match TRBD2. The V gene end was trimmed by 3 bases and the J gene end by 3 bases; junction bases not matched to a gene: 10. The length of the CDR3 is 17 residues. CDR1 and CDR2 (germline): PRHDT, FYEKMQ (reference sequence). The CDR3 reads CASSFEGGTSGHYEQYF. The CDR3 region has the DNA TGTGCCAGCAGCTTTGAGGGGGGGACTAGCGGCCACTACGAGCAGTACTTC.

This chain links TRBV11-3 with TRBJ2-5; 10 bases agree with TRBD2. V lost 5 bases to trimming and J lost 2 bases; unmatched junction nucleotides: 5. The CDR3 covers 15 residues. Germline V CDR1 and CDR2: SGHNT, YENEEA. CDR3 residues: CASSQGLALQETQYF. The CDR3 DNA reads as TGTGCCAGCAGCCAGGGACTAGCGCTACAAGAGACCCAGTACTTC.

The chain couples TRBV7-2 to TRBJ2-3; D not resolved. Trimming pared 2 bases from V and 6 bases from J, leaving 6 bases between. Per the germline V gene, CDR1 is SGHTA and CDR2 is FQGNSA. The CDR3 runs 12 residues. The CDR3 nucleotides are TGTGCCAGCAGCTTAAGAGCCGATACGCAGTATTTT. Protein sequence: CASSLRADTQYF.

This clone was observed once. The rearrangement uses TRBV5-1 and TRBJ1-2; a weak D match, TRBD1 (6 bases). The CDR3 consists of 15 residues. The ends were cut back, 1 base at V and 7 bases at J, with 17 bases in the middle. Germline V gene data show CDR1 as SGHRS and CDR2 as YFSETQ. The CDR3, as DNA: TGCGCCAGCAGCTTGACAGGGAGGGTGCTAGTTGGCTACACCTTC. Translated: CASSLTGRVLVGYTF.

V is TRBV10-3 and J is TRBJ2-1; TRBD2 aligns across 9 bases. From germline, CDR1 is ENHRY and CDR2 SYGVKD. The CDR3 has 14 residues. With 8 bases clipped from V and 5 bases from J, the junction kept 7 bases outside the gene matches. The chain's CDR3 is CAIAGLADNNEQFF. In nucleotides, the CDR3 is TGTGCCATCGCGGGACTAGCCGATAACAATGAGCAGTTCTTC.

This clone was counted only a few times. The chain employs TRBV9 and TRBJ2-1, with D maybe TRBD2 (6 bases). CDR1 is SGDLS and CDR2 is YYNGEE in the germline V gene. This CDR3 contains 14 residues. V was trimmed by 0 bases and J by 6 bases, leaving 10 bases between them. The CDR3 reads CASSVAGVLNEQFF. CDR3 nucleotide sequence: TGTGCCAGCAGCGTAGCGGGAGTACTCAATGAGCAGTTCTTC.

There are a few counts of this clone. This sequence joins TRBV11-3 and TRBJ2-3, with a tentative D call TRBD2 (5 bases). Germline V CDR1 and CDR2: SGHNT, YENEEA. The CDR3 covers 17 residues. The germline V and J ends were trimmed by 4 bases and 9 bases, with 26 bases remaining between them. The CDR3 sequence: CASSSVLVSTSQITQYF. The CDR3 DNA reads TGTGCCAGCAGCTCTGTACTAGTCTCGACTTCACAGATAACGCAGTATTTT.

The gene calls are TRBV7-9 and TRBJ2-1, with TRBD1 matching 8 bases. This CDR3 is built from 14 residues. After removal of 0 bases from V and 16 bases from J, the junction contained 11 bases not matched to a gene. The germline V gene encodes CDR1 SEHNR and CDR2 FQNEAQ (reference sequence). CDR3 amino acids: CASSLAWQGAFIFF. Here the CDR3 DNA reads TGTGCCAGCAGCTTAGCTTGGCAGGGGGCGTTTATATTCTTC.

The chain joins TRBV6-2 or TRBV6-3 to TRBJ2-3; D is possibly TRBD2 (9 bases). The CDR3 contains 17 residues. Germline values: CDR1 MNHEY, CDR2 SVGEGT. V lost 1 base, J lost 9 bases, and 23 bases lay in between. The CDR3 DNA reads as TGTGCCAGCAGTTACTACGCGAGGGCGGGAGGGACAGGCACGCAGTATTTT. Its protein is CASSYYARAGGTGTQYF.

This clone was detected only a few times. The chain employs TRBV5-1 and TRBJ1-1; D call uncertain. CDR1 is SGHRS and CDR2 is YFSETQ in the germline V gene. This CDR3 comprises 15 residues. Trimming removed 3 bases from V and 4 bases from J, with 16 bases in between. CDR3 coding DNA: TGCGCCAGCAGCTCGTCCCAGACACCATCCACTGAAGCTTTCTTT. Its protein product is CASSSSQTPSTEAFF.

The CDR3 DNA follows: TGCGCCAGCAGCCACGACACCGCCTCCTCCTACGAGCAGTACTTC. Translated: CASSHDTASSYEQYF. V gene TRBV4-3 combines with J gene TRBJ2-7; no reliable D call. The CDR3 loop spans 15 amino acids. Per the germline V gene, CDR1 is LGHNA and CDR2 is YSLEER. Trimming removed 3 bases at V and 0 bases at J, with 12 bases between.

The count of this clone is one. The chain combines TRBV6-1 with TRBJ1-5; D is ambiguous. Trimming removed 1 base from V and 2 bases from J, with 12 bases in between. Germline CDR1 reads MNHNS; CDR2 reads SASEGT. This CDR3 has 16 residues. The CDR3 spells CASSEVEGYGNQPQHF. DNA of the CDR3: TGTGCCAGCAGTGAAGTGGAGGGATACGGCAATCAGCCCCAGCATTTT.

The chain links TRBV7-9 to TRBJ2-1; 8 positions agree with TRBD2. Germline CDR1 and CDR2: SEHNR and FQNEAQ (reference sequence). V lost 5 bases and J lost 5; bases outside the gene matches: 17. CDR3 length equals 18 residues. The CDR3 DNA follows: TGTGCCAGCAGCCCAAAGGGTTGGAGCGGGAGCCACCACAATGAGCAGTTCTTC. It encodes CASSPKGWSGSHHNEQFF.

The chain employs TRBV5-8 and TRBJ2-7; 9 bases are shared with TRBD1. The V and J ends lost 4 bases and 4 bases, in that order; junction bases with no gene match: 6. CDR1 SGHTS and CDR2 YDEGEE come from the germline V gene. This CDR3 comprises 14 residues. The CDR3 coding sequence is TGTGCCAGCAGCCCGGACAGGGGACTATACGAGCAGTACTTC. Amino acids: CASSPDRGLYEQYF.

CDR3 in DNA: TGTGCCAGCAGCTTCTTAGGCACAGATACGCAGTATTTT. Translation: CASSFLGTDTQYF. This chain uses TRBV7-3 with TRBJ2-3; D not resolved. The CDR3 length is 13 residues. V was cut by 3 bases and J by 1 base, with 5 bases left in between. Germline V CDR1 and CDR2: SGHTA, FQGTGA.

The chain combines TRBV29-1 with TRBJ2-1; 11 bases fit TRBD2. The CDR3 is made up of 15 amino acids. Germline CDR1 SQVTM, CDR2 ANQGSEA. Losses at the gene ends were 4 bases for V and 10 bases for J; bases not matched to a gene: 12. CDR3 in DNA: TGCAGCGTTGTCACGCGGGCCGGGACTAGCGGCGAGCAGTTCTTC. As protein: CSVVTRAGTSGEQFF.

This sequence joins TRBV4-2 and TRBJ2-1, with D uncertain. The V end lost 0 bases, the J end lost 6 bases, and 12 bases lay between the germline ends. Per the germline V gene, CDR1 is LGHNA and CDR2 is YNFKEQ. This CDR3 spans 15 amino acids. The CDR3 nucleotides are TGTGCCAGCAGCCAAGATAGTACGCCTAGCAATGAGCAGTTCTTC. Its protein is CASSQDSTPSNEQFF.

The chain is built from TRBV25-1 and TRBJ2-7; 13 bases line up with TRBD2. Germline loops: CDR1 MGHDK, CDR2 SYGVNS. The CDR3 is 15 amino acids. J was trimmed by 6 bases and V by 5 bases; bases with no gene match: 7. CDR3 amino acids: CASSSGLAGVGEQYF. CDR3 DNA: TGTGCCAGCAGTTCCGGACTAGCGGGAGTTGGCGAGCAGTACTTC.

V and J are TRBV27 and TRBJ2-7; a weak D match, TRBD2 (5 bases). Trimming removed 2 bases at V and 2 bases at J, with 7 bases between. The CDR3 length is 13 residues. In germline, CDR1 is MNHEY, CDR2 SMNVEV (reference sequence). The CDR3 spells CASSLRGTYEQYF. CDR3 nucleotides: TGTGCCAGCAGTTTACGGGGAACCTACGAGCAGTACTTC.

A few counts support this clone. The gene calls are TRBV10-3 and TRBJ2-3; 9 bases are a match to TRBD2. In germline, CDR1 is ENHRY, CDR2 SYGVKD. The trim removed 2 bases at V and 0 bases at J, leaving 6 bases unmatched. The CDR3 spans 17 residues. CDR3 residues: CAISETSGHTSTDTQYF. DNA for the CDR3: TGTGCCATCAGTGAGACTAGCGGGCATACTAGCACAGATACGCAGTATTTT.

The chain combines TRBV29-1 with TRBJ2-1; 15 nucleotides line up with TRBD2. Trimming took 6 bases from V and 4 from J; bases not matched to a gene: 10. The CDR3 is made up of 17 amino acids. CDR1 is SQVTM and CDR2 is ANQGSEA in the germline V gene. The CDR3 DNA follows: TGCAGCGTAGCCCGGACTAGCGGGAGGGCCTGGTACAATGAGCAGTTCTTC. It codes for CSVARTSGRAWYNEQFF.

The chain is built from TRBV20-1 and TRBJ2-7; a possible D gene is TRBD1 (6 bases). Germline V gene lookup returns CDR1 DFQATT and CDR2 SNEGSKA (reference sequence). The CDR3 length is 11 residues. Deletions cut 5 bases from V and 3 bases from J, with 8 bases between. The CDR3 reads CSALQGYEQYF. CDR3 in DNA: TGCAGTGCTCTACAGGGCTACGAGCAGTACTTC.

This chain uses TRBV7-4 with TRBJ1-1, with D possibly being TRBD1 (5 bases). The CDR3 totals 16 residues. Germline V lookup: CDR1 SGHVT, CDR2 SQSDAQ. The germline V and J ends were trimmed by 5 bases and 3 bases, with 19 bases remaining between them. The CDR3 sequence is CASSPCGHRRDTEAFF. The CDR3 nucleotides are TGTGCCAGCAGCCCTTGTGGACACCGTAGGGACACTGAAGCTTTCTTT. The full variable domain, rest sourced from reference TRBV7-4 and TRBJ1-1, is GAGVSQSPRYKVAKRGRDVALRCDSISGHVTLYWYRQTLGQGSEVLTYSQSDAQRDKSGRPSGRFSAERPERSVSTLKIQRTEQGDSAVYLCASSPCGHRRDTEAFFGQGTRLTVV.

The chain uses TRBV19 and TRBJ1-4, with no clear D. Between the trimmed V and J ends, which lost 3 bases and 3 bases, there was a span of 11 bases. The CDR3 covers 15 residues. Germline V gene lookup returns CDR1 LNHDA and CDR2 SQIVND (reference sequence). The CDR3 DNA reads TGTGCCAGTAGTATCACGAGGCTGGCTAATGAAAAACTGTTTTTT. Amino acids: CASSITRLANEKLFF.

The J gene is TRBJ1-2, the V gene TRBV7-2; D may be TRBD1 (6 bases). Germline-derived CDR1 and CDR2 are SGHTA and FQGNSA. V was clipped by 5 bases and J by 0 bases, with 10 bases between them. The CDR3 covers 14 residues. The CDR3 nucleotides are TGTGCCAGCAGCAGCCGACAGGCTAACTATGGCTACACCTTC. It encodes CASSSRQANYGYTF.

The chain recombines TRBV3-1 (or the pseudogene TRBV3-2) with TRBJ1-2; TRBD1 matches 7 bases. Germline trimming cut 6 bases from V and 5 bases from J; bases unmatched to any gene: 9. There are 14 residues in the CDR3. Germline CDR1 LGHDT, CDR2 YNNKEL (reference sequence). The CDR3 loop reads CASRETGRGYGYTF. The CDR3 DNA sequence: TGTGCCAGCAGAGAGACAGGGAGAGGATATGGCTACACCTTC.